This T cell receptor (beta chain) derives from a study of T-cell memory formation after mild COVID-19 (dated by TCRdb to the early 2020s). Looking at the study overall: Most TCR sequence clusters were specific to one of the two donors. In a couple of donors, T-cell clones that expanded and contracted after mild COVID-19 were followed by sequencing TCRalpha and TCRbeta repertoires longitudinally. Two young, previously healthy adult volunteers made up the cohort, one male and one female. The research as a whole found: The second-wave clones that peaked on day 37 were not confirmed to be SARS-CoV-2 specific. Clones that contracted from day 15 to 85 showed balanced CD4/CD8 phenotypes, whereas a second wave of clones that expanded from day 15 to 37 leaned towards CD4+. The study included only two mild cases, and larger cohorts that include severe cases with pre-infection samples were judged to be necessary. Some responding clones were detected in pre-infection memory, which suggested that pre-existing cross-reactive memory T cells had joined the SARS-CoV-2 response. Contracting CD4+ clones were found mainly in CM and EM memory subsets, while CD8+ clones were enriched in EMRA.

Ficoll-Paque density gradient centrifugation was the method used to isolate PBMCs. Data came from an Illumina NovaSeq 6000. TCRalpha and TCRbeta cDNA libraries were built by 5'RACE with constant-segment primers, adding sample barcodes and unique molecular identifiers. RNA was extracted from every sample with Trizol reagent. Library amplification was performed in two PCR steps, and a second sample barcode and Illumina TruSeq adapters were introduced in the second step. Sequencing of the libraries was done on an Illumina NovaSeq, producing 2 x 150 bp paired-end reads. The original pipeline was this. With migec v1.2.7, reads were demultiplexed and then collapsed into UMI-guided consensus sequences. With mixcr v2.1.11, UMI consensuses were aligned to TRA and TRB V and J templates and assembled into clonotypes. A clonotype was counted as expanded or contracted only if both edgeR and NoisET called the change significant, with noise models trained on biological replicates. For edgeR calls, the cutoffs were a false discovery rate-adjusted p below 0.01 and a log2 fold-change threshold of 1. PCA with hierarchical clustering of max-normalized trajectories of the 1000 most abundant clonotypes was used as exploratory dynamics analysis. The CD4 or CD8 phenotype of responding clones was assigned using the separately sequenced CD4+ and CD8+ repertoires. TCRdb reprocessing: public reads trimmed at Q25 with fastp, clones called with MiXCR, in-frame beta chains kept. One record per CDR3 amino acid sequence lists the most common genes and DNA. Clone size and V and J calls follow TCRdb, not the original study. This sample is represented by just over 400,000 distinct CDR3 sequences; less than 25% of them were singletons. The ten largest make up around 14% of the sample.

About this clonotype itself: No cognate antigen has been identified for it. No base-level quality is on record; no much larger clone is a single base apart.

Reading from cysteine to phenylalanine, the CDR3 counts 13 amino acids. Only CDR3 DNA is held: 39 bases, read in frame from base 1. Ends trimmed: V by 8 bases, J by 2 bases; bases unmatched to a gene: 2. The germline V gene supplies CDR1 MNHEY and CDR2 SVGAGI. Sequenced input: PBMCs or a T cell subset sorted from them (not recorded which). The clonotype was recovered from an adult woman who had mild COVID-19 (a few samples of this study predate the infection). The sample titles of this study are shuffled in the database, so cell type and time point are left out; the donor was told from shared clones. The V and J genes are TRBV6-5 and TRBJ2-3; the junction holds 9 bases that match TRBD2. The CDR3 protein is CASRTSDTDTQYF. The DNA reads as follows: TGTGCCAGCCGGACTAGCGACACAGATACGCAGTATTTT.